This entry lists 26 T cell receptor beta chains sequenced from one sample in a study of blood T cell repertoires in COVID-19. Generated by immunoSEQ multiplex PCR, the TCRdb table keeps only in-frame clones and is missing some. The table lists 120,000 to 150,000 clones, about 89% of them singletons. The sequencing input was peripheral blood. Receptor source: a man aged 45-65 years who had recovered from COVID-19.

The chain is built from TRBV4-2 and TRBJ1-1; 7 bases match TRBD1. The J segment lost 7 bases and the V segment lost 5 bases, leaving 4 bases of the junction unmatched. CDR3 size: 12 residues. Germline CDR1 is LGHNA and CDR2 is YNFKEQ. The CDR3 here is CASSFRQGEAFF. In DNA, the CDR3 is TGTGCCAGCAGCTTTCGACAGGGTGAAGCTTTCTTT.

This clone was recorded a few times. The rearrangement uses TRBV12-3 or TRBV12-4 and TRBJ1-2; tentative D call: TRBD1 (5 bases). V was pared by 3 bases and J by 8 bases, with 10 bases between. The CDR3 sequence is 12 residues long. The CDR3 sequence: CASSLAGKGYTF. The CDR3, as DNA: TGTGCCAGCAGTTTGGCAGGGAAGGGCTACACCTTC.

The CDR3, as DNA: TGTGCCAGCAGAGGCGACAGGGCCTACGAGCAGTACTTC. This gives the protein CASRGDRAYEQYF. The V and J genes are TRBV6-5 and TRBJ2-7; TRBD1 aligns across 7 bases. V dropped 6 bases and J dropped 2; count of bases not matched to a gene: 4. This CDR3 has 13 residues. Germline CDR1 MNHEY, CDR2 SVGAGI.

The genes are TRBV19 and TRBJ1-6; 8 bases are shared with TRBD1. CDR1 and CDR2 from the germline V gene are LNHDA and SQIVND (reference sequence). The CDR3 sequence is 16 residues long. V gave up 5 bases and J gave up 6 bases; unmatched junction bases: 9. Written as DNA, the CDR3 is TGTGCCAGTAGTGCGACAGGGGCCGTTCCTAATTCACCCCTCCACTTT. This sequence encodes CASSATGAVPNSPLHF.

The chain carries TRBV4-3 and TRBJ1-2, with 10 nucleotides matching TRBD1. Germline CDR1 and CDR2: LGHNA and YSLEER. CDR3 length equals 15 residues. The J segment lost 5 bases and the V segment lost 0 bases, leaving 3 bases of the junction unmatched. CDR3 sequence reads: CASSQDRGQGYGYTF. DNA for the CDR3: TGCGCCAGCAGCCAAGATCGGGGACAGGGGTATGGCTACACCTTC.

This sequence joins TRBV4-3 and TRBJ2-7; D is unclear. Germline V lookup: CDR1 LGHNA, CDR2 YSLEER. Trimming took off 4 bases at V and 6 bases at J, with 19 bases between the two ends. This CDR3 is 15 amino acids long. CDR3 region: CASSPEPGSLAEQYF. CDR3 bases: TGCGCCAGCAGCCCGGAGCCCGGGTCTTTGGCCGAGCAGTACTTC.

The gene calls are TRBV21-1 and TRBJ1-4; the table calls TRBD1, which could not be checked here. TRBV21-1 is a pseudogene. CDR3 length: 17 amino acids. CDR3 coding DNA: TGTGCCAGCAGTCCCGGGACAGGGGGCGTGGGTCGGGAAAAACTGTTTTTT. This encodes CASSPGTGGVGREKLFF.

The chain joins TRBV3-1 (or the pseudogene TRBV3-2) to TRBJ2-3; 7 bases align to TRBD2. The CDR3 has 16 amino acids. J gave up 5 bases and V 4 bases, and 12 bases lay outside the gene matches. CDR1 and CDR2 from the germline V gene are LGHDT and YNNKEL (reference sequence). The CDR3 region is CASSPGTSGAVDTQYF. The CDR3 DNA sequence: TGTGCCAGCAGCCCTGGTACGAGCGGGGCAGTAGATACGCAGTATTTT.

The chain combines TRBV7-2 with TRBJ2-3; 11 nucleotides agree with TRBD2. V gave up 5 bases and J gave up 4 bases; unmatched junction bases: 2. Germline V gene sequence: CDR1 SGHTA, CDR2 FQGNSA. The CDR3 is 14 amino acids. The CDR3 region has the DNA TGTGCCAGCAGCCCGGGACTAGCGGCAGATACGCAGTATTTT. Translating it yields CASSPGLAADTQYF.

The chain carries TRBV7-2 and TRBJ2-5; 12 bases align to TRBD2. Per the germline V gene, CDR1 is SGHTA and CDR2 is FQGNSA. With V trimmed by 1 base and J by 5 bases, 11 bases remained unmatched. This CDR3 is 18 amino acids long. CDR3 region: CASSLGTLAGGPGETQYF. DNA for the CDR3: TGTGCCAGCAGCTTAGGGACCCTAGCGGGGGGGCCGGGGGAGACCCAGTACTTC.

The genes are TRBV5-4 and TRBJ1-2, with D perhaps matching TRBD1 (6 bases). Germline CDR1 is SGHNT and CDR2 is YYREEE (reference sequence). This CDR3 region has 15 residues. The V gene lost 4 bases and the J gene lost 3 bases, with 16 bases spanning the gap. The CDR3 loop is CASSPTSGADYGYTF. The DNA for the CDR3 is TGTGCCAGCAGCCCAACGTCAGGGGCCGACTATGGCTACACCTTC.

The chain has TRBV7-9 and TRBJ2-1, with 8 positions matching TRBD2. V trimming: 6 bases; J trimming: 5 bases; junction bases outside the gene matches: 9. Germline CDR1 reads SEHNR; CDR2 reads FQNEAQ (reference sequence). The CDR3 runs 15 residues. The CDR3 here is CASRNGGGPDNEQFF. The DNA of the CDR3 is TGTGCCAGCAGAAACGGCGGGGGGCCCGACAATGAGCAGTTCTTC.

V and J are TRBV2 and TRBJ2-7; possibly TRBD1 for D (6 bases). The CDR3 is 13 amino acids. Trimming shortened V by 7 bases and J by 2 bases, and 12 bases separated the two germline ends. Looked up from germline, CDR1 is SNHLY and CDR2 is FYNNEI. As DNA, the CDR3 is TGTGCCAGCAACAGGGAACCCCCCTACGAGCAGTACTTC. As protein: CASNREPPYEQYF.

The chain combines TRBV27 with TRBJ1-5; tentatively, D is TRBD1 (6 bases). With 5 bases removed from V and 6 bases from J, the gap between germline ends came to 20 bases. Germline assignment: CDR1 MNHEY and CDR2 SMNVEV (reference sequence). This CDR3 has 16 residues. This CDR3 reads CASSLTTGQPIQPQHF. CDR3 nucleotide sequence: TGTGCCAGCAGTCTGACTACAGGGCAGCCGATTCAGCCCCAGCATTTT.

The genes are TRBV6-4 and TRBJ2-3; 13 nucleotides align to TRBD2. Germline V lookup: CDR1 MRHNA, CDR2 SNTAGT. The CDR3 covers 17 residues. The ends lost 5 bases at V and 4 bases at J; junction bases unmatched: 9. The CDR3 nucleotides read TGTGCCAGCAGTCCGTCGGGACTAGCGGGACGATCAGATACGCAGTATTTT. Amino acids: CASSPSGLAGRSDTQYF.

V gene TRBV6-2 or TRBV6-3 combines with J gene TRBJ2-7; D gene ambiguous. Germline CDR1 reads MNHEY; CDR2 reads SVGEGT. V lost 3 bases, J lost 0 bases, and 9 bases lay in between. The CDR3 is 14 amino acids. The CDR3: CASSYESNSYEQYF. Here the CDR3 DNA reads TGTGCCAGCAGTTATGAGTCTAACTCCTACGAGCAGTACTTC.

The V and J genes are TRBV20-1 and TRBJ2-5; D possibly corresponds to TRBD2 (6 bases). This CDR3 has 11 residues. Germline-derived CDR1 and CDR2 are DFQATT and SNEGSKA (reference sequence). Between the trimmed V and J ends, which lost 6 bases and 1 base, there was a span of 6 bases. Here the CDR3 reads CSAGGQETQYF. DNA of the CDR3: TGCAGTGCGGGAGGCCAAGAGACCCAGTACTTC.

The chain has TRBV19 and TRBJ1-2, with D maybe TRBD1 (5 bases). The CDR3 consists of 15 residues. Trimming stripped 1 base from V and 3 bases from J, with 12 bases between. Per germline, CDR1 LNHDA and CDR2 SQIVND (reference sequence). The CDR3: CASSIAAGGDYGYTF. In nucleotides, the CDR3 is TGTGCCAGTAGTATAGCCGCAGGAGGGGACTATGGCTACACCTTC.

V gene TRBV18 combines with J gene TRBJ1-1; D not resolved. Trimming removed 6 bases from V and 6 bases from J, with 23 bases in between. The CDR3 sequence is 16 residues long. Germline lookup yields CDR1 KGHSH and CDR2 LQKENI. CDR3 protein: CASSQTQEAATAEAFF. The CDR3 nucleotides are TGTGCCAGCTCCCAAACTCAAGAAGCCGCCACGGCTGAAGCTTTCTTT. The full variable domain, its missing parts supplied by reference TRBV18 and TRBJ1-1, is NAGVMQNPRHLVRRRGQEARLRCSPMKGHSHVYWYRQLPEEGLKFMVYLQKENIIDESGMPKERFSAEFPKEGPSILRIQQVVRGDSAAYFCASSQTQEAATAEAFFGQGTRLTVV.

In this sample, this clone turned up once. This chain uses TRBV11-2 with TRBJ2-7; 8 positions match TRBD2. Germline CDR1 SGHAT, CDR2 FQNNGV. J gave up 0 bases and V 4 bases, and 11 bases lay outside the gene matches. The CDR3 contains 17 residues. CDR3 region: CASSSQAGTRVSYEQYF. CDR3 nucleotide sequence: TGTGCCAGCAGCTCCCAGGCCGGGACTAGGGTCTCCTACGAGCAGTACTTC. Based on the CDR3 plus reference TRBV11-2 and TRBJ2-7, the full variable domain is EAGVAQSPRYKIIEKRQSVAFWCNPISGHATLYWYQQILGQGPKLLIQFQNNGVVDDSQLPKDRFSAERLKGVDSTLKIQPAKLEDSAVYLCASSSQAGTRVSYEQYFGPGTRLTVT.

The CDR3 sequence: CATSREPGGRLDEQFF. The DNA of the CDR3 is TGTGCCACCAGCAGAGAGCCAGGGGGTAGGCTTGATGAGCAGTTCTTC. The chain links TRBV15 to TRBJ2-1; 7 nucleotides match TRBD1. The germline V gene encodes CDR1 LNHNV and CDR2 YYDKDF (reference sequence). V lost 0 bases and J lost 8; bases outside the gene matches: 10. The CDR3 sequence is 16 residues long.

This clone was observed once. The chain couples TRBV18 to TRBJ1-6; D may be TRBD1 (6 bases). V shed 5 bases and J shed 9 bases, with 11 bases lying between them. The CDR3 is 13 residues long. CDR1 KGHSH and CDR2 LQKENI come from the germline V gene. CDR3 sequence (DNA): TGTGCCAGCTCAGGGGACACGGTTTCACCCCTCCACTTT. Its protein product is CASSGDTVSPLHF. Drawing the rest from reference TRBV18 and TRBJ1-6, the complete variable domain is NAGVMQNPRHLVRRRGQEARLRCSPMKGHSHVYWYRQLPEEGLKFMVYLQKENIIDESGMPKERFSAEFPKEGPSILRIQQVVRGDSAAYFCASSGDTVSPLHFGNGTRLTVT.

The chain uses TRBV4-3 and TRBJ1-2; no reliable D call. Between the trimmed V and J ends, which lost 9 bases and 2 bases, there was a span of 13 bases. CDR1 and CDR2 from the germline V gene are LGHNA and YSLEER. This CDR3 contains 13 residues. The CDR3 nucleotides are TGCGCCAGTGGTAAAGGCAGGAACTATGGCTACACCTTC. It is translated as CASGKGRNYGYTF.

Only a few counts were recorded for this clone. The gene calls are TRBV2 and TRBJ1-1; no firm D call. The length of the CDR3 is 15 residues. CDR1 and CDR2 (germline): SNHLY, FYNNEI. V gave up 6 bases and J gave up 3 bases, with 17 bases separating them. Written as DNA, the CDR3 is TGTGCCAGCAGGGGAGGATTAACATCTGACACTGAAGCTTTCTTT. This codes for CASRGGLTSDTEAFF.

The chain joins TRBV4-2 to TRBJ2-1; 12 nucleotides align to TRBD2. The CDR3 has 20 amino acids. V dropped 1 base and J dropped 0; count of bases not matched to a gene: 10. In germline, CDR1 is LGHNA, CDR2 YNFKEQ. CDR3 DNA: TGTGCCAGCAGCCAAGTAATGACTAGCGGGGGCCCTAGCTCCTACAATGAGCAGTTCTTC. The encoded protein is CASSQVMTSGGPSSYNEQFF.

The rearrangement joins TRBV5-1 to TRBJ2-2; D not resolved. The CDR3 is made up of 13 amino acids. The germline CDR1 and CDR2 sequences are SGHRS and YFSETQ. The V end lost 0 bases, the J end lost 5 bases, and 5 bases lay between the germline ends. CDR3 residues: CASSLASTGELFF. The CDR3 nucleotides are TGCGCCAGCAGCTTGGCCTCTACCGGGGAGCTGTTTTTT.